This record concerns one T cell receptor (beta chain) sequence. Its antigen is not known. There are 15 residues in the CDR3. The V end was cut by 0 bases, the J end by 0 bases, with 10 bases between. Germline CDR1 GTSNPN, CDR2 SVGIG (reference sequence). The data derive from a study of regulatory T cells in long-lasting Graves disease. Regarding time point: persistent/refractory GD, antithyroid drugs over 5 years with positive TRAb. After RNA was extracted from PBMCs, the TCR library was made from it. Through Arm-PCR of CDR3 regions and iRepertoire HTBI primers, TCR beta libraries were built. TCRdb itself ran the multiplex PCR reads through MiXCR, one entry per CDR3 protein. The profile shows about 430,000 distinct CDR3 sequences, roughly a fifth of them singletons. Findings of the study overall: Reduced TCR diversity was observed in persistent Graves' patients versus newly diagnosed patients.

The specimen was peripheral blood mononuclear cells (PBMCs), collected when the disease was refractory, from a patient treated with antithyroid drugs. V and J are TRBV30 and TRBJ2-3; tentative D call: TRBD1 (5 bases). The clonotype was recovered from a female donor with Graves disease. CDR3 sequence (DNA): TGTGCCTGGAGTGTTGGTCAGGGAAGCACAGATACGCAGTATTTT. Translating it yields CAWSVGQGSTDTQYF.